The entry below gives a single TCR beta chain sequence along with its context. The CDR3 loop spans 15 amino acids. Germline CDR1 is MDHEN and CDR2 is SYDVKM. V was shortened by 3 bases and J by 0 bases, with 9 bases between the two germline ends. The input was 450 to 550 ng total RNA; TCR beta cDNA was made from it with a constant-region primer. Libraries covering TCR beta were generated through three nested multiplex PCR rounds (using a slightly modified ARM-PCR). Both of the initial two PCR rounds ran for nine to ten cycles and employed TRBV1-TRBV30 forward primers alongside a C-beta reverse primer. One entry per CDR3 protein, called by TCRdb with MiXCR from the multiplex PCR reads. The sample lists about 300,000 distinct CDR3 sequences, about 62% seen once, with roughly 8.9% in the top ten. The source of the sample is a study of tumor-infiltrating lymphocytes in primary liver carcinoma. Germline DNA was extracted alongside blood RNA, which was obtained from unsorted whole blood.

The TCR originated in a man aged 40-50 years with primary liver carcinoma and hepatitis B virus infection. The chain uses TRBV28 and TRBJ1-5; maybe TRBD1 (6 bases). Input material: peripheral blood. The CDR3 sequence: CASSLGQYSNQPQHF. In DNA, the CDR3 is TGTGCCAGCAGTTTGGGACAATATAGCAATCAGCCCCAGCATTTT.